This T cell receptor (beta chain) was identified in a study of cytomegalovirus exposure and HLA in healthy donors. Primers included in the PCR were 60 Vbeta and 13 Jbeta primers. The method was immunoSEQ multiplex PCR; TCRdb's version includes in-frame clones alone and lacks a portion of them. The sample lists approximately 150,000 clones, roughly four fifths occurring once. With 2 bases removed from V and 7 bases from J, the gap between germline ends came to 9 bases. CDR1 is MNHEY and CDR2 is SMNVEV in the germline V gene (reference sequence). This CDR3 has 13 residues. Sequences were obtained from PBMCs. The rearrangement uses TRBV27 and TRBJ2-1; TRBD2 is a possible D gene (6 bases). The origin of this receptor is a man aged 50-59 years in good health and CMV-seropositive. The CDR3 DNA is TGTGCCAGCAGTTTACTCCGGGGGAATGAGCAGTTCTTC. Protein: CASSLLRGNEQFF.